This T cell receptor (beta chain) was sequenced during a study of cytomegalovirus exposure and HLA in healthy donors. General study results and limits: In an earlier analysis, in around 590 donors, most V segments appeared productive either ~87% or ~30% of the time.

Concerning this clone itself: The antigen remains unidentified.

Germline-derived CDR1 and CDR2 are SGHRS and YFSETQ. V was clipped by 0 bases and J by 3 bases, with 15 bases between them. The CDR3 length is 17 residues. The PCR was carried out with 60 Vbeta primers and 13 Jbeta primers. The data were produced by immunoSEQ multiplex PCR, yet TCRdb's version contains in-frame clones alone and is incomplete. The data hold 180,000 or so clones, with about 9% observed a single time. The clonotype comes from a woman aged 25 to 45 in good health and CMV-seropositive. The sequenced sample consisted of PBMCs. V and J are TRBV5-1 and TRBJ2-2; no clear D. CDR3 DNA sequence: TGCGCCAGCAGCTTGGAGTCCGCGGTGCCGCACACCGGGGAGCTGTTTTTT. Protein: CASSLESAVPHTGELFF.